These 20 T cell receptor beta chains share one sample of origin, sequenced in a study of regulatory T cells in long-lasting Graves disease. Specified time point: newly diagnosed GD, antithyroid drugs for less than 3 months. RNA isolated from PBMCs was used to make the TCR library. Arm-PCR of CDR3 regions and iRepertoire HTBI primers were used to build TCR beta libraries. Each CDR3 protein is one row after TCRdb ran MiXCR on the multiplex PCR reads. The sample shows 250,000 to 300,000 distinct CDR3 sequences, roughly 18% of them seen only once. This sample was shared with a second study, whose subject was T cells in Graves' hyperthyroidism and ophthalmopathy.

The input for sequencing was peripheral blood mononuclear cells (PBMCs), taken at new diagnosis, from a patient treated with antithyroid drugs. These receptors came from a young woman with Graves disease.

This clonotype was detected only once. A much larger clonotype is one base distant, so this may be a read error. The CDR3 bases are TGTGCCAGCAGCCACCAGCCAGACGGGTTCTCTGGAAACACCATATATTTT. Protein sequence: CASSHQPDGFSGNTIYF. The V call is TRBV7-2, the J call TRBJ1-3; D not resolved. The CDR3 runs 17 residues. Per germline, CDR1 SGHTA and CDR2 FQGNSA. The V end was cut by 5 bases, the J end by 0 bases, with 17 bases between. Together with reference TRBV7-2 and TRBJ1-3, the CDR3 gives the full variable domain: GAGVSQSPSNKVTEKGKDVELRCDPISGHTALYWYRQSLGQGLEFLIYFQGNSAPDKSGLPSDRFSAERTGGSVSTLTIQRTQQEDSAVYLCASSHQPDGFSGNTIYFGEGSWLTVV.

This clonotype was picked up many times. The chain carries TRBV18 and TRBJ1-2; 10 positions agree with TRBD1. In germline, CDR1 is KGHSH, CDR2 LQKENI. The V segment lost 4 bases and the J segment 9 bases; nucleotides outside the gene matches: 5. The CDR3 consists of 13 residues. CDR3: CASSRDRGLSYTF. CDR3 nucleotide sequence: TGTGCCAGCTCACGGGACAGGGGATTGAGCTACACCTTC.

Comments on this clonotype: With a much larger clone just one base away, this may be a read error. The chain recombines TRBV20-1 with TRBJ1-1, with no clear D. This CDR3 is 13 amino acids long. V dropped 7 bases and J dropped 4 bases, with 16 bases sitting between them. Looked up from germline, CDR1 is DFQATT and CDR2 is SNEGSKA (reference sequence). The CDR3 nucleotides read TGCAGTGTTCGTACCCTAATGGTCACTGAAGCTTTCTTT. Protein sequence: CSVRTLMVTEAFF.

This clonotype was recorded at least ten times. The CDR3 sequence: CASSYGSPPQPQHF. The CDR3 DNA is TGTGCCAGCAGTTACGGCAGTCCCCCTCAGCCCCAGCATTTT. The chain carries TRBV6-5 and TRBJ1-5; D is ambiguous. V lost 2 bases, J lost 6 bases, and 11 bases lay in between. This CDR3 comprises 14 residues. Germline CDR1 reads MNHEY; CDR2 reads SVGAGI.

This clonotype was counted many times. This chain connects TRBV29-1 to TRBJ2-3; TRBD2 matches at 7 bases. The CDR3 runs 14 residues. With 4 bases clipped from V and 5 bases from J, the junction kept 9 bases outside the gene matches. CDR1 is SQVTM and CDR2 is ANQGSEA in the germline V gene. The CDR3 spells CSVGRTSLEDTQYF. CDR3 DNA: TGCAGCGTTGGCCGGACTAGTTTGGAAGATACGCAGTATTTT.

Many counts were recorded for this clonotype. V and J are TRBV12-3 or TRBV12-4 and TRBJ1-1; D gene ambiguous. The CDR3 is 14 amino acids. The V end lost 5 bases, the J end lost 3 bases, and 13 bases lay between the germline ends. CDR3 DNA: TGTGCCAGCAGTCCCCTACAGAGCGACACTGAAGCTTTCTTT. Its translation: CASSPLQSDTEAFF.

This clonotype was recorded many times. The V call is TRBV7-8, the J call TRBJ1-5, with 7 positions matching TRBD1. Per the germline V gene, CDR1 is SGHVS and CDR2 is FQNEAQ. J gave up 9 bases and V 5 bases, and 10 bases lay outside the gene matches. The CDR3 covers 14 residues. CDR3 region: CASSTRDSSPPQHF. In nucleotides, the CDR3 is TGTGCCAGCAGCACTCGGGACAGTTCCCCGCCCCAGCATTTT.

Concerning this clonotype: Germline and junction disagree at one end, which may indicate a read error. V usage is TRBV6-6 and J usage is TRBJ2-6; 7 nucleotides match TRBD1. The germline gives CDR1 MNHNY, CDR2 SVGAGI (reference sequence). This CDR3 has 18 amino acids. The CDR3: CASSYSGQIYSGANVLAF. In nucleotides, the CDR3 is TGTGCCAGCAGCTACTCGGGACAGATCTACTCTGGGGCCAACGTCCTGGCTTTC.

This clonotype came up a few times. The chain employs TRBV9 and TRBJ1-2, with TRBD1 identical over 8 bases. In germline, CDR1 is SGDLS, CDR2 YYNGEE. J was trimmed by 8 bases and V by 7 bases; bases with no gene match: 7. The CDR3 is 12 residues long. This CDR3 reads CASGSTGEGYTF. The CDR3 DNA reads as TGTGCCAGCGGGTCGACAGGGGAGGGCTACACCTTC. Supplemented by reference TRBV9 and TRBJ1-2, the full variable domain reads DSGVTQTPKHLITATGQRVTLRCSPRSGDLSVYWYQQSLDQGLQFLIQYYNGEERAKGNILERFSAQQFPDLHSELNLSSLELGDSALYFCASGSTGEGYTFGSGTRLTVV.

V gene TRBV20-1 combines with J gene TRBJ2-1; TRBD2 aligns across 8 bases. CDR3 length: 15 amino acids. Germline V CDR1 and CDR2: DFQATT, SNEGSKA (reference sequence). V lost 0 bases to trimming and J lost 4 bases; unmatched junction nucleotides: 5. The CDR3 nucleotides read TGCAGTGCTAGAGATGGGTCTAGCGGGTACAATGAGCAGTTCTTC. Translation gives CSARDGSSGYNEQFF.

The chain links TRBV6-1 to TRBJ1-6; no firm D call. Trimming left V 8 bases short and J 5 bases short, with 7 bases between. Germline V CDR1 and CDR2: MNHNS, SASEGT. This CDR3 is 12 amino acids long. The CDR3 coding sequence is TGTGCCAGCTCGGCAGATAATTCACCCCTCCACTTT. Translated, it gives CASSADNSPLHF.

This clonotype occurred many times. The chain uses TRBV12-3 or TRBV12-4 and TRBJ1-4; no clear D gene. CDR3 size: 14 residues. V lost 3 bases and J lost 8, with 13 bases in between. As DNA, the CDR3 is TGTGCCAGCAGTTTTACCGGGATTCGCGAAAAACTGTTTTTT. Translated, it gives CASSFTGIREKLFF.

This clonotype showed up many times. The chain employs TRBV27 and TRBJ2-7; 8 positions match TRBD1. The ends lost 4 bases at V and 5 bases at J; junction bases unmatched: 7. CDR1 and CDR2 from the germline V gene are MNHEY and SMNVEV (reference sequence). The length of the CDR3 is 14 residues. CDR3 in DNA: TGTGCCAGCAGTTCTTCCCCGACAGGGGACGAGCAGTACTTC. This translates into CASSSSPTGDEQYF.

This clonotype was recorded only once. The gene calls are TRBV3-1 and TRBJ2-1; no clear D gene. Trimming removed 2 bases at V and 8 bases at J, with 7 bases between. Germline-derived CDR1 and CDR2 are LGHDT and YNNKEL (reference sequence). The CDR3 has 12 amino acids. CDR3 sequence reads: CASSQLGYEQFF. DNA of the CDR3: TGTGCCAGCAGCCAACTTGGTTATGAGCAGTTCTTC.

This clonotype has just a few counts. V usage is TRBV12-3 or TRBV12-4 and J usage is TRBJ2-3; D not resolved. The CDR3 sequence is 11 residues long. Deletions cut 3 bases from V and 11 bases from J, with 9 bases between. The CDR3 is CASSFNAEQYF. The DNA for the CDR3 is TGTGCCAGCAGTTTCAACGCTGAGCAGTATTTT.

The chain joins TRBV6-1 to TRBJ2-7; D is ambiguous. CDR1 is MNHNS and CDR2 is SASEGT in the germline V gene. The CDR3 extends over 11 amino acids. Trimming removed 8 bases at V and 0 bases at J, with 5 bases between. The CDR3 protein is CASQSSYEQYF. In nucleotides, the CDR3 is TGTGCCAGCCAAAGCTCCTACGAGCAGTACTTC.

Many counts were recorded for this clonotype. V and J are TRBV28 and TRBJ1-1; tentative D call: TRBD1 (5 bases). The CDR3 loop spans 15 amino acids. The germline V gene has CDR1 MDHEN and CDR2 SYDVKM. V lost 3 bases, J lost 3 bases, and 14 bases lay in between. CDR3 bases: TGTGCCAGCAGTTTGTTTACGGCAGGGTACACTGAAGCTTTCTTT. Protein product: CASSLFTAGYTEAFF.

This clonotype was recorded at least ten times. CDR3 DNA sequence: TGCGCCAGCACAGTGACAATTCTAACCACGAACACCGGGGAGCTGTTTTTT. The encoded protein is CASTVTILTTNTGELFF. The chain carries TRBV5-1 and TRBJ2-2; D not resolved. The CDR3 length is 17 residues. V lost 6 bases to trimming and J lost 0 bases, with 18 bases between them. Germline V lookup: CDR1 SGHRS, CDR2 YFSETQ.

This clonotype was observed at least ten times. The gene calls are TRBV18 and TRBJ2-7; D unclear. CDR1 is KGHSH and CDR2 is LQKENI in the germline V gene. There are 11 residues in the CDR3. Between the trimmed V and J ends, which lost 2 bases and 5 bases, there was a span of 4 bases. CDR3 residues: CASSPTHEQYF. CDR3 nucleotides: TGTGCCAGCTCACCAACACACGAGCAGTACTTC.

This clonotype was observed a handful of times. The genes are TRBV25-1 and TRBJ2-2; D remains ambiguous. V shed 0 bases and J shed 4 bases, with 6 bases lying between them. The CDR3 totals 14 residues. CDR1 MGHDK and CDR2 SYGVNS come from the germline V gene. CDR3 coding DNA: TGTGCCAGCAGTGAATATGTGGGCACCGGGGAGCTGTTTTTT. Residues: CASSEYVGTGELFF.